This TCR beta chain was profiled in a study of CD8 T cells in Susac syndrome. Sequencing of TCR beta was performed on blood CD8+ T cells and on blood CD4+ T cells. Included as multiple sclerosis controls were treatment-naive patients who had stable or active relapsing-remitting disease. CD8+ and CD4+ T cells were negatively isolated; TEMRA cells were FACS-enriched. V gave up 7 bases and J gave up 0 bases, with 13 bases separating them. The CDR3 spans 15 residues. The germline CDR1 and CDR2 sequences are LNHDA and SQIVND (reference sequence). In this sample, this clonotype turned up once. About 0.5 to 1 ug RNA was reverse transcribed with random hexamers. An immunoSEQ multiplex PCR generated amplified TCR beta CDR3 products spanning 54 Vbeta and 13 Jbeta. TCRdb itself ran the immunoSEQ multiplex PCR reads through MiXCR, one entry per CDR3 protein. Found here are some 300,000 distinct CDR3 sequences, approximately 90% of them singletons; the top ten hold around 0.2%.

This TCR derives from a human donor with multiple sclerosis. The gene calls are TRBV19 and TRBJ2-1; D not certain. Sequencing was performed on CD8+ T cells from PBMCs. The chain's CDR3 is CASILGLSSYNEQFF. DNA of the CDR3: TGTGCCAGTATTTTGGGGTTAAGCTCCTACAATGAGCAGTTCTTC.